This T cell receptor (beta chain) originates from a study of T cell changes during pregnancy in multiple sclerosis. This clone is a singleton in its sample. Data came from immunoSEQ multiplex PCR; TCRdb stores just in-frame clones and leaves some out. The repertoire holds tens of thousands of clones, approximately 91% seen once, with 2.5% to 3% in the top ten. Trimming cost V 7 bases and J 3 bases; bases outside gene matches: 9. The CDR3 runs to 14 residues. The germline V gene encodes CDR1 SGHVS and CDR2 FQNEAQ. The chain is built from TRBV7-8 and TRBJ2-7, with TRBD1 identical over 7 bases. The source of this sequence is a female donor with multiple sclerosis, enrolled in a pregnancy study. Sequences were derived from peripheral blood, sampled in the first trimester of pregnancy. CDR3 in amino acids: CASNPTPGGYEQYF. For the CDR3, the DNA is TGTGCCAGCAACCCGACGCCAGGGGGCTACGAGCAGTACTTC.